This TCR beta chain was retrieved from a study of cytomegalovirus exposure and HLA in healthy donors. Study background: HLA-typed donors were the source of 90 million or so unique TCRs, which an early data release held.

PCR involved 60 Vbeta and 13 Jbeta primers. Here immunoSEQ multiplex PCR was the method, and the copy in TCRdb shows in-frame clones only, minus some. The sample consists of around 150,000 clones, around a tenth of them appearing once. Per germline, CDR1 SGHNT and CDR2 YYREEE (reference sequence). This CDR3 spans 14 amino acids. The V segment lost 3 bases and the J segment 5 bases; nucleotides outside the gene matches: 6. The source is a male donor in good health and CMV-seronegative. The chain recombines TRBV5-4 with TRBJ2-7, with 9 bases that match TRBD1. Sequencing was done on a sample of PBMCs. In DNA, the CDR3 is TGTGCCAGCAGCTGGGGACAGGGTAGGCACGAGCAGTACTTC. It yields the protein CASSWGQGRHEQYF. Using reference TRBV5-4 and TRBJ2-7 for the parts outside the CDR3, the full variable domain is ETGVTQSPTHLIKTRGQQVTLRCSSQSGHNTVSWYQQALGQGPQFIFQYYREEENGRGNFPPRFSGLQFPNYSSELNVNALELDDSALYLCASSWGQGRHEQYFGPGTRLTVT.